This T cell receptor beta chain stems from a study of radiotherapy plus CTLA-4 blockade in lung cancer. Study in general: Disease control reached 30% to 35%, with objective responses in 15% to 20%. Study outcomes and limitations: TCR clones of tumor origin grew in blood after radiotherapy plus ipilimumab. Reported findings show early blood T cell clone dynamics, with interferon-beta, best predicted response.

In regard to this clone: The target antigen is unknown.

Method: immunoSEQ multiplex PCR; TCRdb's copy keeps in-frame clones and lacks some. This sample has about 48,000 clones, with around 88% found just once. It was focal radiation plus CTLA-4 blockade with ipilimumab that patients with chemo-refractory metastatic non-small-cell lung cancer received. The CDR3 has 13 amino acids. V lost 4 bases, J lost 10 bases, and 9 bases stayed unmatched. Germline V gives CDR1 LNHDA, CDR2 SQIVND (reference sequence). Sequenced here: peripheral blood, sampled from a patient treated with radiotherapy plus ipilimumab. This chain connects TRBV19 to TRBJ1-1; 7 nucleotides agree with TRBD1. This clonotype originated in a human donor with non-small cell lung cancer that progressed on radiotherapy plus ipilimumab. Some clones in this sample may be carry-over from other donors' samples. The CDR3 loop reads CASSTLTGTAAFF. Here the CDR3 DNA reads TGTGCCAGTAGTACCTTGACAGGGACCGCAGCTTTCTTT.